Sequencing of this T cell receptor beta chain was carried out in a study of identical twins (dated by TCRdb to the mid-2010s). Concerning the study at large: To test whether fetal clonotypes persist, this study deep-sequenced TCR alpha and beta repertoires from monozygotic twins, from unrelated adults of various ages, and from cord blood. To rule out contamination, replicate twin experiments were performed at different times with different library preparation protocols. Points the paper makes about the study in general: Out-of-frame TCR alpha sharing in monozygotic twins was systematically underestimated by recombination models, whereas sharing between unrelated individuals was in agreement with the recombination models. Abundant cord blood beta clonotypes had fewer insertions, young adult naive repertoires showed a similar but weaker trend, and memory repertoires showed no such trend. Excess twin sharing in beta out-of-frame sequences was weaker because fewer shared sequences lowered the signal-to-noise ratio. Conclusions relied on cross-sectional statistical analysis, since the same donors could not be followed over many years. Compared with coincidental sharing between unrelated individuals, out-of-frame TCR alpha sequences shared between twins showed an excess of sequences with low generation probability. Invariant T cells such as MAIT and iNKT could partly confound zero-insertion analyses, although diverse VJ usage argued against such confounding for most clonotypes.

From the cysteine through the phenylalanine, the CDR3 covers 12 amino acids. Only the CDR3 portion is preserved as DNA: 36 bases, with reading frame beginning at the first base. CDR1 and CDR2 (SGHVS, FNYEAQ) derive from the germline V gene. V sheds 1 base and J sheds 6 bases, leaving 7 bases between their ends. All donors were healthy Caucasians. The twin cohort comprised three pairs of female monozygotic twins, all aged roughly 18 to 30 years. Peripheral blood mononuclear cells were the source from which RNA for the TCR libraries was isolated. The library was generated by 5' RACE. Instrument on record: Illumina HiSeq 2000. A universal primer binding site was added through template switching, and the final cDNA carried a unique molecular identifier so that TCR cDNA molecules could be counted accurately. Specific primers in the conserved constant-segment region were used to synthesize first-strand cDNA for the TCR alpha and beta chains. To control for contamination, every cDNA library was double barcoded, receiving both a SMART-Mk sample barcode and Illumina barcodes. TruSeq adapter sequences and Illumina sample barcodes were added in two successive PCR steps. The TCR alpha and beta cDNA libraries were sequenced on the Illumina HiSeq platform using custom primers. In the authors' own workflow: MiGEC was used to process raw reads and extract unique molecular identifiers, and MiXCR was used to find CDR3 positions. For each individual, recombination models were inferred using an EM algorithm with the repgenHMM and IGoR tools. The analysis of shared clonotypes was done with the tcR package in R, with sharing normalized by the product of cloneset sizes. Out-of-frame nonproductive sequences were analyzed to study raw recombination free of thymic and clonal selection effects. The public reads were quality trimmed at Q25 with fastp and then assembled into clones with MiXCR by TCRdb, keeping productive beta chains. Rows are combined by CDR3 protein, so each entry shows the most common genes and DNA. The authors' filters were not applied to this entry. Across this sample there are over 600,000 distinct CDR3 sequences, with about 20% seen only once. Together, the top ten hold 4% to 5.5% of the sample.

To note about this clonotype: Its antigen specificity is not known. Within one base of it there is no much larger clone, and no base qualities were kept.

These data also featured in a second study, about T cells expressing NK-cell markers. The second publication reports: Three sorted T-cell subsets (CD3+CD56+NKG2C+, CD3+CD56+NKG2C- and CD3+CD56-NKG2C+) from several donors had their TCR beta-chain repertoires profiled. Seven of the eight sequenced donors were HCMV-seropositive and one was HCMV-seronegative. To restrict sorting to alphabetaTCR-expressing T cells, an anti-gammadeltaTCR antibody was added in several experiments. In several donors, the dominant CD3+CD56+NKG2C+ clonotypes were found to rank among the top 10 CD8+ clonotypes and to make up about 1.0-7.5% of CD8+ T cells. Those dominant clonotypes were again the most abundant among CD3+CD56-NKG2C+ cells in a few donors, at about 28.3-60.1%. Whether the expanded NKG2C-expressing T cell clones were specific for HCMV antigens remained unclear. The study sequenced eight donors, all healthy volunteers chosen at random: three men and five women. HCMV serostatus was determined by detecting HCMV-specific IgG in serum with a commercial ELISA kit. For over five donors, bulk peripheral blood T-cell repertoires were also sequenced from unsorted PBMC. Reads were demultiplexed and grouped by UMI with MIGEC, and clonotypes were assembled and quantified with MiTCR. To exclude erroneous sequences, only TCR cDNA sequences supported by at least two reads were retained. The tcR package was used for downstream repertoire analysis, with clonotypes matched between fractions based on CDR3 nucleotide sequence plus V segment. Antigen specificity was annotated against VDJdb with VDJmatch, allowing one amino acid substitution in CDR3.

Recombination connected TRBV7-6 to TRBJ2-7; a weak D assignment points to TRBD1 (6 bases agree). This receptor was obtained from a woman between 18 and 29 years old in good health. Sample: PBMCs. The CDR3 sequence is CASSLGGREQYF. The DNA sequence reads TGTGCCAGCAGCTTAGGGGGGCGCGAGCAGTACTTC.